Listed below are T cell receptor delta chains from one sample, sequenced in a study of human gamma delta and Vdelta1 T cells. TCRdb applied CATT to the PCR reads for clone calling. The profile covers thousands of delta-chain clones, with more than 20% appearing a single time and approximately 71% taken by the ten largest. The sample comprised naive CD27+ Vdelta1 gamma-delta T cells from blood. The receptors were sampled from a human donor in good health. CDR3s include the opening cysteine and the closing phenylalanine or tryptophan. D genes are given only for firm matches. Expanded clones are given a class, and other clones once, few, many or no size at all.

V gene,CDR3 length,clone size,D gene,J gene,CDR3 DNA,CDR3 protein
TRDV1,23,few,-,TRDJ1,TGTGCTCTTGGGGAGCCCCCCTTCCCCCGCGGTGGCCATTGTGAAGCCTACACCGATAAACTCATCTTT,CALGEPPFPRGGHCEAYTDKLIF
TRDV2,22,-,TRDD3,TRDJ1,TGTGCCTGTCGGAACCTCGGCCTTCCTATCCAACTGGGGGATTCGGCCAATGATAAACTCATCTTT,CACRNLGLPIQLGDSANDKLIF
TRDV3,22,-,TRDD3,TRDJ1,TGTGCCAGGACCCGGAAACGATCCTACGACTGGGGGATACGGCCTAACACCGATAAACTCATCTTT,CARTRKRSYDWGIRPNTDKLIF
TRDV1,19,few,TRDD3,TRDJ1,TGTGCTCTTGGGGAGTGCCAACTGGGGGATACGCGGGACACCGATAAACTCATCTTT,CALGECQLGDTRDTDKLIF
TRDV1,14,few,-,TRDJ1,TGTGCTCTTGGGAACTCCCCTGGGAGCCATAAACTCATCTTT,CALGNSPGSHKLIF
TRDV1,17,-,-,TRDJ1,TGTGCTCTTGGGGAACTCCCCCTGATGAGGGGCACCGATAAACTCATCTTT,CALGELPLMRGTDKLIF
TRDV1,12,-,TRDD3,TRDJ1,TGTGCTCTTGGGGACGACTGGGGGATACCTATCTTT,CALGDDWGIPIF
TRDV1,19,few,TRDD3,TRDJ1,TGTGCTCTTGGGGAACTAGGGGGCCTGGGGGATTTAGACACCGATAAACTCATCTTT,CALGELGGLGDLDTDKLIF
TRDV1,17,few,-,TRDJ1,TGTGCTCTTGGGGGGGTCTTGGGTGATGAGTCCGGCGATAAACTCATCTTT,CALGGVLGDESGDKLIF
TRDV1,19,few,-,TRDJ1,TGTGCTCTTGGTTCCCTGGGGCCTAACTACTTCTGGCGGACCGATAAACTCATCTTT,CALGSLGPNYFWRTDKLIF
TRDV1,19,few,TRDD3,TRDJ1,TGTGCTCTTGGGGAACTAGCCCCCCTCCGACTGGGGGATAGTGATAAACTCATCTTT,CALGELAPLRLGDSDKLIF
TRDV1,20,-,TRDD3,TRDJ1,TGTGCTCTTGGGGAAATTCCCCCTACTCCCGGTGGGGGATACGCCGAAAGACTCATCTTT,CALGEIPPTPGGGYAERLIF
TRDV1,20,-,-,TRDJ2,TGTGCTCTTGGGGAACTAGTCCTATCGGGGATGCGTGTCCCGACAGCACAACTCTTCTTT,CALGELVLSGMRVPTAQLFF
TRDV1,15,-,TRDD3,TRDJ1,TGTGCTCTTGGGGAACGGTCTCGGGGATACGACGTGCTCATCTTT,CALGERSRGYDVLIF
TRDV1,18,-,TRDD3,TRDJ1,TGTGCTCTTGGGGGCTTCTCGCCTGGGGGATCGACTACCGATAAACTCATCTTT,CALGGFSPGGSTTDKLIF
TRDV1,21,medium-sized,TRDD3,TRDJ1,TGTGCTCTTGGGGTCCCACTCCTGAAACTCGTAACTGGGGGATATCCAGATAAACTCATCTTT,CALGVPLLKLVTGGYPDKLIF
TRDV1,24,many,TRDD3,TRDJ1,TGTGCTCTTGGGGAATACCACCGCTTCCGCTGGGGGATACGCCGTGCCGTGTACACCGATAAACTCATCTTT,CALGEYHRFRWGIRRAVYTDKLIF
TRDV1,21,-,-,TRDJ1,TGTGCTCTTGGGGAACCCCCCCATCCTCCACTCTACTCAACCTACACCGATAAACTCATCTTT,CALGEPPHPPLYSTYTDKLIF
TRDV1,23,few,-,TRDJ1,TGTGCTCTTGGGGAACCTAGGCCTTCCGCCTTTGGTGGGGGGACCCCGTACACCGATAAACTCATCTTT,CALGEPRPSAFGGGTPYTDKLIF
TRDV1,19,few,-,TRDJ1,TGTGCTCTTGGGGCCCTTCTCCTGGGGATTGAAAGAGGCACCGATAAACTCATCTTT,CALGALLLGIERGTDKLIF
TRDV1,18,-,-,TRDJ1,TGTGCTCTTGGGGAACCCTGGGTACGAAGGACTAACACCGATAAACTCATCTTT,CALGEPWVRRTNTDKLIF
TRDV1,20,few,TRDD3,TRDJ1,TGTGCTCTTGGGCCCTTTACGAGGCATATTACTGGGGTTGAGCCCGATAAACTCATCTTT,CALGPFTRHITGVEPDKLIF
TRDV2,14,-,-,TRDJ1,TGTGCCTGTATTCTGGAACTTCACACCGATAAACTCATCTTT,CACILELHTDKLIF
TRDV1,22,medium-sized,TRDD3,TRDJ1,TGTGCTCTTGGGGAACCGAATCCTTCCTCCCCTCGAGTCTGGGGGATAAGCCCGAAACTCATCTTT,CALGEPNPSSPRVWGISPKLIF